The entry below gives a single T cell receptor beta chain sequence along with its context. Patients' lesions had not changed for the previous 6 months. Only in-frame clones appear in the TCRdb table, and some are missing; sequencing was by immunoSEQ multiplex PCR. The sample records 55,000 to 75,000 clones, roughly 92% being singletons. The sample originates from a study of resident and recirculating memory T cells in vitiligo. The TCR originated in a male donor with vitiligo. Sequencing input: blood.

DNA of the CDR3: TGCGCCAGCAGCTTGGTACAGGTCTCAGGAGTTGAAGCTTTCTTT. Protein: CASSLVQVSGVEAFF. The chain employs TRBV5-1 and TRBJ1-1, with D maybe TRBD1 (5 bases). CDR3 length: 15 residues. The germline V gene encodes CDR1 SGHRS and CDR2 YFSETQ. Deletions cut 0 bases from V and 7 bases from J, with 16 bases between.